This T cell receptor beta chain was identified during a study of blood T cell repertoires in COVID-19. As processed by the authors: Nucleated cell number was recorded as an estimate derived from reference gene primer amplification. TCRdb keeps only in-frame clones here, not all; method: immunoSEQ multiplex PCR. V and J calls and clone size are as listed in that table; D and trimming were resolved from the DNA. Of about 480,000 clones in the sample, approximately 88% are singletons; the top ten hold roughly 7.4%. Seattle patient enrollment occurred during active infection, with longitudinal follow-up thereafter. Germline CDR1 KGHDR, CDR2 SFDVKD. V lost 12 bases to trimming and J lost 1 base; unmatched junction nucleotides: 4. The CDR3 totals 13 residues.

This receptor was taken from a woman in her forties or fifties with COVID-19, enrolled during active disease. Material for sequencing was peripheral blood. This sequence joins TRBV24-1 and TRBJ2-1; 8 bases fit TRBD2. CDR3 DNA: TGTGCCCCTTCTAGCGGGTCCTACAATGAGCAGTTCTTC. It specifies CAPSSGSYNEQFF.